This T cell receptor (beta chain) came from a study of blood T cell repertoires in COVID-19 (dated by TCRdb to between 2020 and 2021). At the level of the whole study: The collaborator samples originated in the United States, Italy and Spain and spanned the acute and convalescent phases of COVID-19. A freely available public database, intended as a resource for researchers studying the immune response to SARS-CoV-2, is where the repertoires were released. HLA class I and class II types, where available, came from metadata supplied by the sample provider rather than from assay-based typing. Subjects who had been exposed to COVID-19, were actively infected with it, or had recovered from it provided the deeply sampled blood TCRbeta repertoires that made up the dataset. Sample metadata almost always included a de-identified subject ID, COVID-19 status, age in years and sex. The samples were drawn from the first 160 participants of the ongoing ImmuneRACE study and from under 1,500 subjects provided by 6 global collaborators. The prospective study material was composed of cDNA or gDNA derived from T cells, B-cell-depleted T cells, or PBMCs. What the research found in general, with its limitations: The quantity of clinical and demographic metadata differed by source and by participant and was supplied without curation.

Enrolling through a virtual design, the prospective study's participants ranged in age from roughly 18 to 89 years and lived across roughly 23 United States geographic areas. Cohort assignment in the prospective study relied on participant-reported clinical history from a screening survey and a study questionnaire. For ImmuneRACE Cohort 3, a participant was defined as recovered based on two consecutive negative NP/OP PCR tests, clearance by a healthcare professional, or resolution of symptoms. In the prospective study, mobile phlebotomists collected whole blood, serum and a nasopharyngeal or oropharyngeal swab from each participant. Additional blood draws and questionnaires over an approximately two-month period could optionally be provided by prospective study participants. Prospective study blood samples were shipped either frozen or at room temperature before DNA extraction. TCRbeta CDR3 regions were amplified from genomic DNA by means of the immunoSEQ Assay, a bias-controlled multiplex PCR. The authors' pipeline ran thus. Nucleated cell counts per sample were estimated from amplification of reference gene primers within the assay. Sequence reads were collapsed and filtered to measure the absolute abundance of every unique TCRbeta CDR3 rearrangement. Productive Simpson clonality was computed per sample as the square root of Simpson's diversity index over productive rearrangements. TCRdb holds this immuneACCESS table with in-frame rearrangements only. Some clones are missing; in checked studies, unresolved V genes explain under half, and the rest has no known cause. V, J and clone size were drawn from that table, and D and trimming were deduced from the DNA. The sample includes about 410,000 clones, with approximately 89% observed a single time. The top ten hold 1.7% of the sample.

This clone was seen a few times. Its antigen remains unidentified. No clone much larger than this one lies a single base away; base qualities are absent. The sequencing sample was made of PBMCs or T cells enriched from blood (not recorded which). The sequence derives from a woman aged 30 to 39 who had recovered from COVID-19.

Read as DNA, the sequence is TGTGCCAGCAGCTCGTACAGTTCCGGCTCCTATAATTCACCCCTCCACTTT. Its protein product is CASSSYSSGSYNSPLHF. Recombination linked TRBV7-9 to TRBJ1-6, with no confident D gene call. CDR1 and CDR2 were assigned from the germline V gene (reference sequence) as SEHNR and FQNEAQ. V was cut back by 4 bases and J by 0 bases, leaving a gap of 13 bases between them. The CDR3, from cysteine to phenylalanine, totals 17 residues. This entry keeps only the CDR3 DNA: 51 bases, framed from base 1. The entire variable domain, with the stretches around the CDR3 drawn from the reference TRBV7-9 and TRBJ1-6 proteins, is DTGVSQNPRHKITKRGQNVTFRCDPISEHNRLYWYRQTLGQGPEFLTYFQNEAQLEKSRLLSDRFSAERPKGSFSTLEIQRTEQGDSAMYLCASSSYSSGSYNSPLHFGNGTRLTVT.